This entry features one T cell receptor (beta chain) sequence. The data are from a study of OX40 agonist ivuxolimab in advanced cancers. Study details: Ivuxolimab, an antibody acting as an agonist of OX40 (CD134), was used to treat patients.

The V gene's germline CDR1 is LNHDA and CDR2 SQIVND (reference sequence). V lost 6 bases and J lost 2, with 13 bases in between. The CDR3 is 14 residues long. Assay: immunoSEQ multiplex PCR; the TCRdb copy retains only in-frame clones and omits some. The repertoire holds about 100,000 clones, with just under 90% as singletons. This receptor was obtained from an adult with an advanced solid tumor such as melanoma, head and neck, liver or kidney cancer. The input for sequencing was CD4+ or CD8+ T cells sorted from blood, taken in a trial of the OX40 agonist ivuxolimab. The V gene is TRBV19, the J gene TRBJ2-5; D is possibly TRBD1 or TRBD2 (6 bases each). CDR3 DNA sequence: TGTGCCAGTAGCGGGCGGGGACATCAAGAGACCCAGTACTTC. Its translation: CASSGRGHQETQYF.